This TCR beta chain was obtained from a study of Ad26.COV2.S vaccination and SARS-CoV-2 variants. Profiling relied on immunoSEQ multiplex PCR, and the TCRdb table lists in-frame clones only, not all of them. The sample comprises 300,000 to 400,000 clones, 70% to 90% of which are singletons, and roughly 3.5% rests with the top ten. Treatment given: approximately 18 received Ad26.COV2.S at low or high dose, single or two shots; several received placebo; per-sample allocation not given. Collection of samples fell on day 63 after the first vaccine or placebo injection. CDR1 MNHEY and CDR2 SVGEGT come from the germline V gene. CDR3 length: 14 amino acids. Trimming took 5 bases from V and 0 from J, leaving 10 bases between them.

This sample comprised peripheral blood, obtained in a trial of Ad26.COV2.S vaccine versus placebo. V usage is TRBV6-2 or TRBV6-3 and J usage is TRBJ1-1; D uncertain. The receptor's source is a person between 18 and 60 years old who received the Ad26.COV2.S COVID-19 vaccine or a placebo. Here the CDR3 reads CASSRVVLNTEAFF. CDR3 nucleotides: TGTGCCAGCAGTCGAGTAGTGTTGAACACTGAAGCTTTCTTT.